These 6 T cell receptor beta chains were sequenced from one sample in a study of blood T cell repertoires in COVID-19. The method was immunoSEQ multiplex PCR; TCRdb's version includes in-frame clones alone and lacks a portion of them. The sample lists roughly 250,000 clones; 88% were seen once. The sequenced sample consisted of PBMCs or T cells enriched from blood (not recorded which). These receptors originate from a woman in her thirties or forties with acute COVID-19.

The chain joins TRBV6-6 to TRBJ1-2; 7 nucleotides line up with TRBD1. Germline values: CDR1 MNHNY, CDR2 SVGAGI (reference sequence). This CDR3 has 14 residues. Trimming at V came to 5 bases and at J to 8 bases, leaving 11 bases not matched to a gene. The CDR3 DNA sequence: TGTGCCAGCAGTGCTGACAGGGTTCGGCGAGGCTACACCTTC. Encoded protein: CASSADRVRRGYTF.

For this clone: The junction departs from the called germline gene at one end, perhaps through a read error. The CDR3 loop reads CSTGTGSTDTQYF. CDR3 bases: TGCTCGACCGGGACAGGGAGCACAGATACGCAGTATTTT. The rearrangement uses TRBV7-2 and TRBJ2-3, with 9 bases identical to TRBD1. Looked up from germline, CDR1 is SGHTA and CDR2 is FQGNSA. The CDR3 spans 13 residues.

The rearrangement joins TRBV5-1 to TRBJ1-1; the D gene is possibly TRBD1 (5 bases). V lost 4 bases to trimming and J lost 2 bases, with 18 bases between them. This CDR3 contains 16 residues. CDR1 SGHRS and CDR2 YFSETQ come from the germline V gene. Here the CDR3 reads CASSLLPPTGNTEAFF. The CDR3 DNA is TGCGCCAGCAGCCTGCTACCACCAACAGGAAACACTGAAGCTTTCTTT.

V gene TRBV11-3 combines with J gene TRBJ1-2; D remains ambiguous. Looked up from germline, CDR1 is SGHNT and CDR2 is YENEEA. The CDR3 contains 15 residues. The V gene lost 4 bases and the J gene lost 0 bases, with 12 bases spanning the gap. The CDR3: CASSSPGSANYGYTF. The CDR3 bases are TGTGCCAGCAGCTCCCCGGGATCAGCTAACTATGGCTACACCTTC.

The chain employs TRBV11-3 and TRBJ1-5; the D is unclear. Trimming removed 0 bases from V and 5 bases from J, with 14 bases in between. CDR1 is SGHNT and CDR2 is YENEEA in the germline V gene. CDR3 size: 16 residues. As DNA, the CDR3 is TGTGCCAGCAGCTTAGAAGGGAGGGAGTTAGATCAGCCCCAGCATTTT. This encodes CASSLEGRELDQPQHF.

This clone has only one observation. This chain connects TRBV19 to TRBJ1-5, with D hard to call. Germline CDR1 reads LNHDA; CDR2 reads SQIVND (reference sequence). This CDR3 comprises 14 residues. Trimming cost V 7 bases and J 2 bases, with 12 bases left between them. In DNA, the CDR3 is TGTGCCAGTACGTCCCTAGACCGCAATCAGCCCCAGCATTTT. It specifies CASTSLDRNQPQHF.